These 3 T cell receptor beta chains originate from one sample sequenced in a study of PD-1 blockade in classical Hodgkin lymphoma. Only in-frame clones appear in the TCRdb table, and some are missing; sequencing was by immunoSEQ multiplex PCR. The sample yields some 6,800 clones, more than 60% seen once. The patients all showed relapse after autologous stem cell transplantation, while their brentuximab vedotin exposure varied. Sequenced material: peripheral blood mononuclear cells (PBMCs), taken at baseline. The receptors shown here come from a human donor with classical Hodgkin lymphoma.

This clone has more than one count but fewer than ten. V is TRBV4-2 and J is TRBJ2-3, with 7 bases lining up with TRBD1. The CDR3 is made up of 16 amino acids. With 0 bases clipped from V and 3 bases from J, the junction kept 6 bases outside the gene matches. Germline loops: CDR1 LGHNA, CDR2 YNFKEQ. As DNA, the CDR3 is TGTGCCAGCAGCCAAGAACAGGGGTCCTTGACAGATACGCAGTATTTT. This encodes CASSQEQGSLTDTQYF.

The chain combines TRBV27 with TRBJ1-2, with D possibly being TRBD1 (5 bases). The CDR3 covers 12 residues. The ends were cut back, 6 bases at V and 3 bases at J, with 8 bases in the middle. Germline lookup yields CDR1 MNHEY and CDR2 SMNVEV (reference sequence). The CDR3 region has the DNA TGTGCCAGCAGGATGGGGCACTATGGCTACACCTTC. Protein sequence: CASRMGHYGYTF.

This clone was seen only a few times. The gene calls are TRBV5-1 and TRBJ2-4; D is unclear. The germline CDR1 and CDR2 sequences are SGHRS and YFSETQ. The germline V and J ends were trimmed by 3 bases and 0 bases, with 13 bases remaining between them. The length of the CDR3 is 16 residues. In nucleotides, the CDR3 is TGCGCCAGCAGCTCGAACGAATTACTAGCCAAAAACATTCAGTACTTC. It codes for CASSSNELLAKNIQYF. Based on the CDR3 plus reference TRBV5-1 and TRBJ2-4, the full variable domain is KAGVTQTPRYLIKTRGQQVTLSCSPISGHRSVSWYQQTPGQGLQFLFEYFSETQRNKGNFPGRFSGRQFSNSRSEMNVSTLELGDSALYLCASSSNELLAKNIQYFGAGTRLSVL.